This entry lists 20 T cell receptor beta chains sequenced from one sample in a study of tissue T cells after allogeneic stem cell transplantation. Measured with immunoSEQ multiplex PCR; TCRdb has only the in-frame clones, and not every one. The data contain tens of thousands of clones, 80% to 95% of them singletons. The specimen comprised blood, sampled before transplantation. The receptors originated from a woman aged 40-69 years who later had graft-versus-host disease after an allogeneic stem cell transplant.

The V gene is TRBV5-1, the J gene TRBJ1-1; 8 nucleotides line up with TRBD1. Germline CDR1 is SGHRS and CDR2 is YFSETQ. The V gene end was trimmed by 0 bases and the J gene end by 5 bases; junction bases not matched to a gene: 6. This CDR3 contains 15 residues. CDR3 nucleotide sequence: TGCGCCAGCAGCTTGGCCTCAGGGGGCGTAACTGAAGCTTTCTTT. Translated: CASSLASGGVTEAFF.

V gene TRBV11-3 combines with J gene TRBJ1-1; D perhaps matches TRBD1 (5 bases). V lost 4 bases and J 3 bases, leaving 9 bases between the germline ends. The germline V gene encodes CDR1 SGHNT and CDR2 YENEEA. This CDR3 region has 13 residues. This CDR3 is CASSSDRHTEAFF. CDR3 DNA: TGTGCCAGCAGCTCCGACAGACACACTGAAGCTTTCTTT.

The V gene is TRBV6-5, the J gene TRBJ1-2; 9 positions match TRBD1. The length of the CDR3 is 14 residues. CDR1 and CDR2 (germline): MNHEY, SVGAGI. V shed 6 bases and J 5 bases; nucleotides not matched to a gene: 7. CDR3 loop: CASSPGTGSYGYTF. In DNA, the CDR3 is TGTGCCAGCAGCCCCGGGACAGGGAGTTATGGCTACACCTTC.

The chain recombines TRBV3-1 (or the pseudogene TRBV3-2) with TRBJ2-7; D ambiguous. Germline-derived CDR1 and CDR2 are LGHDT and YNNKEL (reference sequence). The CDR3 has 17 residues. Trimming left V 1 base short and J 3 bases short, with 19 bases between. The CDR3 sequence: CASSQAGSSFANYEQYF. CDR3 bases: TGTGCCAGCAGCCAAGCCGGCAGCTCGTTCGCTAACTACGAGCAGTACTTC.

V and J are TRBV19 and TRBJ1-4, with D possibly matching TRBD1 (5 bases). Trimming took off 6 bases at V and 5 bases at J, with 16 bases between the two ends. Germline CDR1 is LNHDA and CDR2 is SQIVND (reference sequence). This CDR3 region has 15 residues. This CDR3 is CASRELGRSNEKLFF. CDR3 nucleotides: TGTGCCAGTAGAGAGTTGGGACGGTCGAATGAAAAACTGTTTTTT.

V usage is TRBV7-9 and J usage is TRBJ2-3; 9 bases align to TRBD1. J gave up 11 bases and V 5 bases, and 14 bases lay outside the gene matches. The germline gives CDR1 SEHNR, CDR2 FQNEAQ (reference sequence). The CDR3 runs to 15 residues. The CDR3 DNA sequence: TGTGCCAGCAGCCCGGGACAGGGTACGGGATACGGGCAGTATTTT. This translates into CASSPGQGTGYGQYF. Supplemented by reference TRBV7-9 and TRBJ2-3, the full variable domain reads DTGVSQNPRHKITKRGQNVTFRCDPISEHNRLYWYRQTLGQGPEFLTYFQNEAQLEKSRLLSDRFSAERPKGSFSTLEIQRTEQGDSAMYLCASSPGQGTGYGQYFGPGTRLTVL.

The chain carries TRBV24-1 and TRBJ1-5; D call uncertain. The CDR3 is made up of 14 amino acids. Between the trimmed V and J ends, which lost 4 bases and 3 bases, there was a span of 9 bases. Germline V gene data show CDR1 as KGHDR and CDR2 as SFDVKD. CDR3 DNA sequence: TGTGCCACCAGTGACAGCCGTTTCAATCAGCCCCAGCATTTT. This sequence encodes CATSDSRFNQPQHF.

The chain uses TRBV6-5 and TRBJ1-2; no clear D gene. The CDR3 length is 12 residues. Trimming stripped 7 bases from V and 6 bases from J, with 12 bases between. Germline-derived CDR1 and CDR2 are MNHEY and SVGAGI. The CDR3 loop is CASISVGHGYTF. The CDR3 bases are TGTGCCAGCATCTCGGTAGGGCATGGCTACACCTTC.

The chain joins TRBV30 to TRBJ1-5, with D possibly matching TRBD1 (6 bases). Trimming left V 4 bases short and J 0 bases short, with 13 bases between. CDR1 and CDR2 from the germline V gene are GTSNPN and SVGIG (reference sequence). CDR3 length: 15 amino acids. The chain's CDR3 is CAWNLGGHSNQPQHF. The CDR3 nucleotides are TGTGCCTGGAACCTCGGGGGGCATAGCAATCAGCCCCAGCATTTT.

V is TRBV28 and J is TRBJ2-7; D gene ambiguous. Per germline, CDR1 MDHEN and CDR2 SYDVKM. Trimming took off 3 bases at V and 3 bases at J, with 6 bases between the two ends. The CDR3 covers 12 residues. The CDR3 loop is CASSLNHYEQYF. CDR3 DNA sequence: TGTGCCAGCAGTTTGAATCACTACGAGCAGTACTTC.

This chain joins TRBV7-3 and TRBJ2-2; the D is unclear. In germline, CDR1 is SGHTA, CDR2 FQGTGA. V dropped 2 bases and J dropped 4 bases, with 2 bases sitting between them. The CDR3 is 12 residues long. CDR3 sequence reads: CASSLRTGELFF. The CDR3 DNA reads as TGTGCCAGCAGCTTACGCACCGGGGAGCTGTTTTTT.

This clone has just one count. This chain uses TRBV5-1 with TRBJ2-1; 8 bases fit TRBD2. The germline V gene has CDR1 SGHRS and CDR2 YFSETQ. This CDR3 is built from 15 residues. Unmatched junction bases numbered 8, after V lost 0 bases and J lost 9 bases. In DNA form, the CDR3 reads TGCGCCAGCAGCTTGGGTAGCGGGATTGGGAGTGAGCAGTTCTTC. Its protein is CASSLGSGIGSEQFF.

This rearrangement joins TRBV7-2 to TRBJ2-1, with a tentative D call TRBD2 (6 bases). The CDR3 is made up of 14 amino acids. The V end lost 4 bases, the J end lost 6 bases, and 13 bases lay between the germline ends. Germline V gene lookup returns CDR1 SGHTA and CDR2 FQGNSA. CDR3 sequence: CASSYGGRPNEQFF. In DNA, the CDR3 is TGTGCCAGCAGCTATGGGGGGAGGCCCAATGAGCAGTTCTTC.

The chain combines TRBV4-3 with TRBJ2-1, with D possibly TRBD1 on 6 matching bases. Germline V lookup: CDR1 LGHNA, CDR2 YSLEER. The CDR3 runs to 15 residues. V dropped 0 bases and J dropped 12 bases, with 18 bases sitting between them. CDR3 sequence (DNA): TGCGCCAGCAGCCAAGACAGGCCTGACAGGAGTCTGCAGTTCTTC. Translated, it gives CASSQDRPDRSLQFF.

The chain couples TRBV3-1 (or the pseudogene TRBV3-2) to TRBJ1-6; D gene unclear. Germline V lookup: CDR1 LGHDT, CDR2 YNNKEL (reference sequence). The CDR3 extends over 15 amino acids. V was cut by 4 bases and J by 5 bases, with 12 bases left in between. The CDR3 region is CASSRLLRDNSPLHF. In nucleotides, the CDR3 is TGTGCCAGCAGCCGCCTCCTCCGGGATAATTCACCCCTCCACTTT.

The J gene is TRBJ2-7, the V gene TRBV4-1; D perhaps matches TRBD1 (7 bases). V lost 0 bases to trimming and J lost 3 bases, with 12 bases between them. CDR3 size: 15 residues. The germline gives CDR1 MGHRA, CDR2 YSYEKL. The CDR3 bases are TGCGCCAGCAGCCAAGATCCAGGGGGAGGCTACGAGCAGTACTTC. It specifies CASSQDPGGGYEQYF.

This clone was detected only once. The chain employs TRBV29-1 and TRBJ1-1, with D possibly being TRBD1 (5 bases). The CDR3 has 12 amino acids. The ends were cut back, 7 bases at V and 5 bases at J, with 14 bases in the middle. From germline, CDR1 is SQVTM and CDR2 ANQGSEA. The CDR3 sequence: CSARDSGTEAFF. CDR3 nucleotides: TGCAGCGCCCGCGACAGCGGGACTGAAGCTTTCTTT.

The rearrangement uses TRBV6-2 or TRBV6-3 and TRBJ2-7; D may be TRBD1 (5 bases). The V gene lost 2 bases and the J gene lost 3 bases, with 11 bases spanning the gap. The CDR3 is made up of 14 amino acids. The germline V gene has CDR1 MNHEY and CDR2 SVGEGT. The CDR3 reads CASSYIPRDYEQYF. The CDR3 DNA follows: TGTGCCAGCAGTTACATTCCCAGGGACTACGAGCAGTACTTC.

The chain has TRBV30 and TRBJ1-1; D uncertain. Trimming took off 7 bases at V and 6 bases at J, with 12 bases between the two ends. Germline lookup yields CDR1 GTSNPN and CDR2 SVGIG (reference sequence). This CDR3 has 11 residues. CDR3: CASESMAEAFF. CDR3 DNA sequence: TGTGCCTCGGAAAGTATGGCTGAAGCTTTCTTT.

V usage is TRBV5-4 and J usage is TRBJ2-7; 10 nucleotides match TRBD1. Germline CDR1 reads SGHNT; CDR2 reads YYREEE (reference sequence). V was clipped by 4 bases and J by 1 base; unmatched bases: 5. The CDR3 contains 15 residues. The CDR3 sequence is CASSIPGQGSYEQYF. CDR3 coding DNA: TGTGCCAGCAGCATCCCGGGACAGGGGTCCTACGAGCAGTACTTC. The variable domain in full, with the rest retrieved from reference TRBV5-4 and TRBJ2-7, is ETGVTQSPTHLIKTRGQQVTLRCSSQSGHNTVSWYQQALGQGPQFIFQYYREEENGRGNFPPRFSGLQFPNYSSELNVNALELDDSALYLCASSIPGQGSYEQYFGPGTRLTVT.